The clone carrying this T cell receptor beta chain was detected only a few times. Next came a second PCR, run for about 7 to 12 cycles, which used a sample-barcoded 5' primer along with a J-beta primer mix. Researchers report that a template-switch adaptor with 12 random nucleotides tagged each cDNA molecule. TCRdb processed the 5' RACE reads anew with MiXCR; each CDR3 protein has one entry. The sample lists about 700,000 distinct CDR3 sequences, roughly 32% occurring once. These data originate in a study of blood T cells in healthy people across ages. The individuals who served as donors were healthy Caucasians living in Russia, aged about 6 to 95. Researchers collected around 11 milliliters of peripheral blood from every single donor. This sequence originates from a woman aged 80 or older in good health. Specimen: blood.

This CDR3 reads CASSERAANYGYTF. The CDR3 nucleotides are TGTGCCAGCAGTGAAAGGGCGGCGAACTATGGCTACACCTTC. This chain uses TRBV2 with TRBJ1-2; D is unresolved. The CDR3 is made up of 14 amino acids. Deletions cut 2 bases from V and 2 bases from J, with 9 bases between. CDR1 SNHLY and CDR2 FYNNEI come from the germline V gene.